This T cell receptor beta chain was captured by sequencing in a study of cytomegalovirus exposure and HLA in healthy donors. A single count supports this clone. Germline V CDR1 and CDR2: SGHNT, YYREEE (reference sequence). Trimming took off 3 bases at V and 3 bases at J, with 12 bases between the two ends. CDR3 length: 14 residues. This PCR relied on a set of 60 Vbeta primers and 13 Jbeta primers. In the authors' methods: There were 70 million to 95 million unique TCR beta chains by a later count, and around 10 million of them were shared. The data were produced by immunoSEQ multiplex PCR, yet TCRdb's version contains in-frame clones alone and is incomplete. D and trimming were read from the DNA, whereas the V and J calls and clone size are those reported in that table. The sample yields approximately 220,000 clones, 80% to 85% seen once.

Sequencing was carried out using PBMCs. This TCR was recovered from a boy aged 2 to 10 in good health and CMV-seronegative. The chain links TRBV5-4 to TRBJ1-2; a possible D gene is TRBD1 (5 bases). The CDR3 nucleotides are TGTGCCAGCAGCTCCCAAGGGGTGGACTATGGCTACACCTTC. The encoded protein is CASSSQGVDYGYTF.